One sample yielded the 2 T cell receptor beta chains listed below, sequenced in a study of blood T cells in healthy people across ages. The authors ran a second PCR of about 7 to 12 cycles using a sample-barcoded 5' primer and a J-beta primer mix. One entry per CDR3 protein results from TCRdb running MiXCR on the 5' RACE reads. The sample yields about 1 million distinct CDR3 sequences, around 45% seen once. The sequenced sample consisted of blood. These receptors all come from a woman aged 60 to 75 in good health.

The chain employs TRBV7-8 and TRBJ2-7, with 8 bases lining up with TRBD2. The tail of the sequence fits TRBJ2-5 better, so the J call may be wrong. This CDR3 has 15 residues. Germline values: CDR1 SGHVS, CDR2 FQNEAQ. The CDR3 region has the DNA TGTGCCAGCAGCCCCGGCGGTAGCGGGATTGAGACCCAGTACTTC. This sequence encodes CASSPGGSGIETQYF.

The rearrangement uses TRBV6-1 and TRBJ1-5; 7 bases align to TRBD1. The CDR3 loop spans 15 amino acids. After removal of 6 bases from V and 0 bases from J, the junction contained 5 bases not matched to a gene. CDR1 and CDR2 (germline): MNHNS, SASEGT. CDR3 in DNA: TGTGCCAGCAGGCGAGGGGGCTATAGCAATCAGCCCCAGCATTTT. Amino acids: CASRRGGYSNQPQHF.